The T cell receptor beta chain under discussion was sequenced for a study of breast tumors, draining lymph nodes, adjacent tissues. This clonotype has ten or more counts. As yet, its antigen is unknown. The ends were cut back, 3 bases at V and 10 bases at J, with 19 bases in the middle. Germline V lookup: CDR1 SNHLY, CDR2 FYNNEI. The CDR3 has 16 residues. TCRdb independently ran MiXCR on the multiplex PCR reads; one entry per CDR3 protein. Here the sample spans about 32,000 distinct CDR3 sequences, approximately 37% being singletons. General observations from the study: Tumor T cell lymph node origin was a supported hypothesis, not proven. Findings are consistent with lymph node origin and intratumoral expansion of most tumor T cells. Tumor repertoires ranked between lymph nodes and nontumor tissue in diversity, with V and J gene preferences. Luminal-like breast cancer showed significantly higher tumor–nontumor repertoire similarity than basal-like.

The TCR originated in a female donor with breast cancer. Some clones in this sample may be carry-over from other donors' samples. The chain recombines TRBV2 with TRBJ1-6, with D possibly being TRBD1 (5 bases). The sequenced sample consisted of breast tumor tissue. The CDR3 protein is CASSDPRGQILSPLHF. The CDR3 region has the DNA TGTGCCAGCAGTGACCCGCGCGGACAAATACTGTCACCCCTCCACTTT. The whole variable domain, remainder taken from reference TRBV2 and TRBJ1-6, is EPEVTQTPSHQVTQMGQEVILRCVPISNHLYFYWYRQILGQKVEFLVSFYNNEISEKSEIFDDQFSVERPDGSNFTLKIRSTKLEDSAMYFCASSDPRGQILSPLHFGNGTRLTVT.